The rows below give T cell receptor beta chains drawn from one sample of a study of T cell responses to AZD1222 COVID-19 vaccine. Data came from immunoSEQ multiplex PCR; TCRdb stores just in-frame clones and leaves some out. The sample contains 95,000 to 110,000 clones, 75% to 95% of which appear only once. Here the sequenced sample was peripheral blood, taken 28 days after the second AZD1222 dose. The receptors stem from an adult who received the AZD1222 COVID-19 vaccine. Both conserved end residues are part of each CDR3. Each record gives: V gene, J gene, CDR3 protein.

TRBV6-5,TRBJ2-5,CARSGRDKRETQYF
TRBV4-3,TRBJ2-5,CASSQGRTGTSGKETQYF
TRBV5-4,TRBJ2-7,CASTSDQGGQAYEQYF
TRBV24-1,TRBJ1-2,CATSDSSTGYGYTF
TRBV27,TRBJ1-2,CASSSPGAGHYGYTF
TRBV4-3,TRBJ2-5,CASSQDPASRETQYF
TRBV19,TRBJ2-2,CASSIDQVQGVGELFF
TRBV3-1/TRBV3-2,TRBJ2-3,CASSITLAGGPDTQYF
TRBV4-2,TRBJ2-2,CASSQVGGTNTGELFF
TRBV2,TRBJ1-2,CASSDRGGDGYTF
TRBV18,TRBJ2-7,CASSQTSGQGNPYEQYF
TRBV2,TRBJ1-6,CASTIQGDNSPLHF
TRBV5-1,TRBJ1-1,CASSYRGNTEAFF
TRBV19,TRBJ1-5,CASSAGRTGGNQPQHF
TRBV2,TRBJ1-2,CASRVGSAVNYGYTF
TRBV19,TRBJ2-1,CASIMTSGRMSYNEQFF
TRBV12-3/TRBV12-4,TRBJ2-7,CASRPRGQYEQYF
TRBV24-1,TRBJ1-5,CATSGGGAQPQHF
TRBV7-2,TRBJ2-7,CASSQDGYEQYF
TRBV11-2,TRBJ2-1,CASSYGTSGTHNEQFF
TRBV19,TRBJ1-2,CASSIFPEISNYGYTF
TRBV28,TRBJ1-2,CALQPDGNYGYTF
TRBV19,TRBJ1-2,CASSIRDRGSGYTF
TRBV4-3,TRBJ2-3,CASSRSPGLAGGPDTQYF
TRBV6-2/TRBV6-3,TRBJ2-7,CASSYSKKGASYEQYF
TRBV18,TRBJ1-6,CASSPMEGRNSPLHF
TRBV6-2/TRBV6-3,TRBJ2-1,CASSYPPSSYNEQFF
TRBV19,TRBJ2-2,CASRKPGTGANTGELFF
TRBV12-5,TRBJ2-1,CASGLTTGTGTYNEQFF
TRBV7-8,TRBJ1-6,CAPYRGPSNSPLHF
TRBV6-4,TRBJ1-1,CASSATGGTEAFF
TRBV5-4,TRBJ2-1,CASSLVVGGYNEQFF
TRBV29-1,TRBJ1-1,CSGLQGGTEAFF
TRBV11-2,TRBJ2-1,CASSLVAGGDYNEQFF
TRBV12-3/TRBV12-4,TRBJ1-2,CASTLLGAGGYTF
TRBV4-1,TRBJ2-7,CASSQERAGVSYEQYF
TRBV18,TRBJ1-2,CASSPLQDGYTF
TRBV5-1,TRBJ1-1,CASRLTGGNTEAFF
TRBV3-1/TRBV3-2,TRBJ2-1,CASSQEGYEQFF
TRBV5-6,TRBJ1-1,CASSLEGADLAFF
TRBV5-1,TRBJ1-5,CASSLGSNQPQHF
TRBV4-1,TRBJ1-3,CASSQLTADSGNTIYF
TRBV18,TRBJ2-1,CASSPPAPYNEQFF
TRBV28,TRBJ1-3,CASTEESSGNTIYF
TRBV6-5,TRBJ1-2,CASSYAGYGYTF
TRBV6-5,TRBJ1-6,CASSYSIAGGNSPLHF
TRBV5-4,TRBJ1-1,CASSMDRGRTEAFF
TRBV6-5,TRBJ1-1,CASSLRTAPNTEAFF